Below are 26 T cell receptor beta chains sequenced from a single sample in a study of CD8 T cells in ankylosing spondylitis. TCRdb passed the 5' RACE reads through MiXCR, listing each CDR3 protein once. The sample lists around 120,000 distinct CDR3 sequences; around 9% were seen once. The specimen sequenced was blood, either unsorted or a sorted T cell fraction (not recorded which). These receptors originate from a male donor with ankylosing spondylitis or in good health (not recorded which).

This clonotype came up a few times. CDR3 sequence (DNA): TGTGCCAGCTCACGATTGAGGACAGGGGATACCTACGAGCAGTACTTC. This encodes CASSRLRTGDTYEQYF. V gene TRBV18 combines with J gene TRBJ2-7, with 9 bases matching TRBD1. Germline CDR1 and CDR2: KGHSH and LQKENI. The CDR3 runs to 16 residues. V shed 4 bases and J 2 bases; nucleotides not matched to a gene: 9. The variable domain in full, with the rest retrieved from reference TRBV18 and TRBJ2-7, is NAGVMQNPRHLVRRRGQEARLRCSPMKGHSHVYWYRQLPEEGLKFMVYLQKENIIDESGMPKERFSAEFPKEGPSILRIQQVVRGDSAAYFCASSRLRTGDTYEQYFGPGTRLTVT.

This clonotype was detected only a few times. The chain recombines TRBV29-1 with TRBJ2-7, with 7 bases identical to TRBD2. The CDR3 consists of 13 residues. In germline, CDR1 is SQVTM, CDR2 ANQGSEA. V dropped 7 bases and J dropped 4; count of bases not matched to a gene: 10. CDR3 bases: TGCAGCGCATCCATGGCCGGGGGGTACGAGCAGTACTTC. It is translated as CSASMAGGYEQYF.

This clonotype was observed many times. This rearrangement joins TRBV28 to TRBJ1-5, with unresolved D. Germline CDR1 and CDR2: MDHEN and SYDVKM. Trimming removed 3 bases from V and 0 bases from J, with 9 bases in between. This CDR3 comprises 15 residues. CDR3 sequence reads: CASSFAGASNQPQHF. The DNA for the CDR3 is TGTGCCAGCAGTTTTGCAGGAGCTAGCAATCAGCCCCAGCATTTT.

The genes are TRBV3-1 and TRBJ2-1; 8 nucleotides agree with TRBD2. This CDR3 comprises 17 residues. Per the germline V gene, CDR1 is LGHDT and CDR2 is YNNKEL (reference sequence). The trim removed 4 bases at V and 0 bases at J, leaving 8 bases unmatched. CDR3 bases: TGTGCCAGCAGCCCCGGACTAGCAAAGAGCTCCTACAATGAGCAGTTCTTC. Translating gives CASSPGLAKSSYNEQFF.

Ten or more counts support this clonotype. The rearrangement uses TRBV20-1 and TRBJ2-1, with TRBD2 matching over 13 bases. Germline V gives CDR1 DFQATT, CDR2 SNEGSKA (reference sequence). CDR3 length: 15 amino acids. Trimming took 4 bases from V and 1 from J; bases not matched to a gene: 1. The CDR3 reads CSAKGLAGSYNEQFF. CDR3 nucleotides: TGCAGTGCTAAGGGACTAGCGGGATCCTACAATGAGCAGTTCTTC.

The chain links TRBV7-2 to TRBJ2-5; 7 nucleotides agree with TRBD1. Germline V gives CDR1 SGHTA, CDR2 FQGNSA. The CDR3 extends over 13 amino acids. With 3 bases clipped from V and 5 bases from J, the junction kept 3 bases outside the gene matches. CDR3 bases: TGTGCCAGCAGCTTGGGGACAGCGGAGACCCAGTACTTC. Translated: CASSLGTAETQYF.

The sample holds many counts of this clonotype. The chain employs TRBV7-2 and TRBJ1-1; D is possibly TRBD1 (6 bases). Germline V gene data show CDR1 as SGHTA and CDR2 as FQGNSA. The germline V and J ends were trimmed by 4 bases and 1 base, with 13 bases remaining between them. This CDR3 is built from 15 residues. The CDR3 sequence: CASSSNRVWNTEAFF. In DNA form, the CDR3 reads TGTGCCAGCAGCTCAAACAGGGTTTGGAACACTGAAGCTTTCTTT.

This clonotype was seen at least ten times. V and J are TRBV20-1 and TRBJ1-2; tentatively, D is TRBD1 (6 bases). Trimming took 2 bases from V and 3 from J, leaving 13 bases between them. The germline gives CDR1 DFQATT, CDR2 SNEGSKA (reference sequence). The CDR3 has 14 amino acids. CDR3 sequence: CSARPRGLYYGYTF. Here the CDR3 DNA reads TGCAGTGCTAGACCCCGGGGGCTATACTATGGCTACACCTTC.

This clonotype was observed at least ten times. The genes are TRBV5-1 and TRBJ2-7; perhaps TRBD2 as D (5 bases). Germline lookup yields CDR1 SGHRS and CDR2 YFSETQ. V was clipped by 2 bases and J by 5 bases, with 17 bases between them. CDR3 length: 15 residues. The CDR3 nucleotides are TGCGCCAGCAGCTTCCATGAGGGCCGGAGGAACGAGCAGTACTTC. The encoded protein is CASSFHEGRRNEQYF.

The sample holds many counts of this clonotype. The gene calls are TRBV7-2 and TRBJ1-6; 7 bases fit TRBD1. CDR1 and CDR2 (germline): SGHTA, FQGNSA. V shed 5 bases and J 8 bases; nucleotides not matched to a gene: 6. CDR3 length: 14 amino acids. The CDR3 reads CASSQGDLYSPLHF. In nucleotides, the CDR3 is TGTGCCAGCAGCCAGGGGGACCTATATTCACCCCTCCACTTT.

The V gene is TRBV7-8, the J gene TRBJ2-7; D is ambiguous. This CDR3 spans 16 amino acids. V gave up 5 bases and J gave up 2 bases, with 19 bases separating them. Germline CDR1 reads SGHVS; CDR2 reads FQNEAQ. The CDR3 is CASSVTSGGKTYEQYF. The DNA for the CDR3 is TGTGCCAGCAGCGTAACCTCTGGCGGCAAGACCTACGAGCAGTACTTC.

The chain is built from TRBV28 and TRBJ2-3; D gene unclear. Germline-derived CDR1 and CDR2 are MDHEN and SYDVKM. This CDR3 contains 15 residues. The V end lost 1 base, the J end lost 2 bases, and 10 bases lay between the germline ends. CDR3 in amino acids: CASSLSDWSTDTQYF. In nucleotides, the CDR3 is TGTGCCAGCAGTTTATCAGACTGGTCCACAGATACGCAGTATTTT.

This clonotype was counted at least ten times. The chain recombines TRBV5-6 with TRBJ2-1, with D hard to call. Trimming cost V 1 base and J 2 bases, with 16 bases left between them. CDR1 SGHDT and CDR2 YYEEEE come from the germline V gene. This CDR3 spans 17 amino acids. The CDR3 sequence: CASSLLIGHRPYNEQFF. The DNA for the CDR3 is TGTGCCAGCAGCTTGCTGATTGGGCACCGCCCCTACAATGAGCAGTTCTTC. Looking up the rest from reference TRBV5-6 and TRBJ2-1 gives the full variable domain: DAGVTQSPTHLIKTRGQQVTLRCSPKSGHDTVSWYQQALGQGPQFIFQYYEEEERQRGNFPDRFSGHQFPNYSSELNVNALLLGDSALYLCASSLLIGHRPYNEQFFGPGTRLTVL.

This clonotype was recorded at least ten times. The gene calls are TRBV12-5 and TRBJ2-7, with D tentatively TRBD1 or TRBD2 (6 bases each). The CDR3 runs to 16 residues. V was cut by 0 bases and J by 3 bases, with 15 bases left in between. Germline lookup yields CDR1 LGHNT and CDR2 FRNRAP. CDR3 sequence reads: CASGLVLYEGGYEQYF. CDR3 bases: TGTGCTAGTGGTTTGGTCCTCTATGAGGGGGGCTACGAGCAGTACTTC.

This clonotype was observed at least ten times. The CDR3 loop reads CASSQNRGQQETQYF. In DNA form, the CDR3 reads TGTGCCAGCAGTCAAAATCGGGGGCAACAAGAGACCCAGTACTTC. The V and J genes are TRBV7-2 and TRBJ2-5; TRBD1 or TRBD2 may be the D gene (6 bases each). V dropped 6 bases and J dropped 2 bases, with 16 bases sitting between them. The CDR3 has 15 residues. Per germline, CDR1 SGHTA and CDR2 FQGNSA.

The sample holds many counts of this clonotype. The chain couples TRBV20-1 to TRBJ2-5, with D tentatively TRBD2 (6 bases). Germline-derived CDR1 and CDR2 are DFQATT and SNEGSKA (reference sequence). V was trimmed by 2 bases and J by 4 bases, leaving 11 bases between them. This CDR3 has 13 amino acids. The CDR3 here is CSARQLAIETQYF. DNA of the CDR3: TGCAGTGCTAGACAGCTAGCGATAGAGACCCAGTACTTC.

This clonotype was seen ten or more times. The chain links TRBV29-1 to TRBJ1-2, with 7 positions matching TRBD1. V lost 3 bases and J lost 7; bases outside the gene matches: 2. The CDR3 has 11 residues. Germline CDR1 SQVTM, CDR2 ANQGSEA. The CDR3 spells CSVEAGGGYTF. DNA for the CDR3: TGCAGCGTTGAGGCAGGGGGTGGCTACACCTTC.

This clonotype came up a few times. The chain recombines TRBV14 with TRBJ2-7; D not resolved. The CDR3 sequence is 14 residues long. Deletions cut 0 bases from V and 5 bases from J, with 11 bases between. CDR1 is SGHDN and CDR2 is FVKESK in the germline V gene. DNA of the CDR3: TGTGCCAGCAGCCAAGATGCGCGAATAAACGAGCAGTACTTC. This codes for CASSQDARINEQYF.

This clonotype was recorded at least ten times. The chain links TRBV12-3 or TRBV12-4 to TRBJ2-1; D gene uncertain. This CDR3 is 16 amino acids long. Between the trimmed V and J ends, which lost 4 bases and 6 bases, there was a span of 19 bases. CDR3 in amino acids: CASSSIRRGRFNEQFF. The CDR3 DNA follows: TGTGCCAGCAGTTCGATCAGGCGAGGAAGATTCAATGAGCAGTTCTTC.

J is TRBJ2-7 and V is TRBV7-2, with 8 bases matching TRBD2. Per the germline V gene, CDR1 is SGHTA and CDR2 is FQGNSA. V dropped 5 bases and J dropped 6; count of bases not matched to a gene: 12. The CDR3 is made up of 15 amino acids. CDR3: CASSPIGGALFEQYF. CDR3 DNA sequence: TGTGCCAGCAGCCCCATCGGGGGGGCGCTTTTCGAGCAGTACTTC.

The chain combines TRBV20-1 with TRBJ2-1; the match to TRBD2 covers 7 bases. V lost 0 bases, J lost 0 bases, and 8 bases stayed unmatched. Germline CDR1 reads DFQATT; CDR2 reads SNEGSKA (reference sequence). The CDR3 length is 17 residues. CDR3 coding DNA: TGCAGTGCTAGAGATTTCGAGCGGGGAAGCTCCTACAATGAGCAGTTCTTC. Its translation is CSARDFERGSSYNEQFF.

This clonotype appeared many times. This chain uses TRBV5-1 with TRBJ2-7; 8 positions match TRBD2. Trimming took 3 bases from V and 6 from J; bases not matched to a gene: 8. The CDR3 extends over 14 amino acids. Germline CDR1 reads SGHRS; CDR2 reads YFSETQ. Here the CDR3 reads CASSSSGRRSEQYF. In DNA form, the CDR3 reads TGCGCCAGCAGCTCCAGCGGGAGAAGGTCCGAGCAGTACTTC.

This clonotype was recorded at least ten times. V and J are TRBV5-5 and TRBJ1-4, with D unresolved. This CDR3 region has 13 residues. Per the germline V gene, CDR1 is SGHKS and CDR2 is YYEKEE (reference sequence). Trimming shortened V by 4 bases and J by 8 bases, and 12 bases separated the two germline ends. The CDR3 nucleotides are TGTGCCAGCAGCCGGGGTGAAGGGGAAAAACTGTTTTTT. The encoded protein is CASSRGEGEKLFF.

This sequence joins TRBV12-3 or TRBV12-4 and TRBJ2-5; D is perhaps TRBD1 (6 bases). The length of the CDR3 is 16 residues. The ends were cut back, 6 bases at V and 2 bases at J, with 19 bases in the middle. CDR3 in amino acids: CASSRTGTINQETQYF. As DNA, the CDR3 is TGTGCCAGCAGCAGAACTGGGACAATTAATCAAGAGACCCAGTACTTC.

This clonotype was counted at least ten times. The CDR3: CASSEVGETQYF. CDR3 nucleotides: TGTGCCAGCAGCGAAGTGGGGGAGACCCAGTACTTC. The chain uses TRBV7-2 and TRBJ2-5; D is unresolved. Trimming left V 5 bases short and J 5 bases short, with 9 bases between. The CDR3 totals 12 residues. CDR1 and CDR2 (germline): SGHTA, FQGNSA. Looking up the rest from reference TRBV7-2 and TRBJ2-5 gives the full variable domain: GAGVSQSPSNKVTEKGKDVELRCDPISGHTALYWYRQSLGQGLEFLIYFQGNSAPDKSGLPSDRFSAERTGGSVSTLTIQRTQQEDSAVYLCASSEVGETQYFGPGTRLLVL.

This clonotype occurred many times. The rearrangement joins TRBV5-1 to TRBJ2-1; TRBD2 agrees at 11 bases. V shed 4 bases, J shed 3 bases, and the junction held 3 bases outside the gene matches. Germline V gene lookup returns CDR1 SGHRS and CDR2 YFSETQ. The CDR3 runs 15 residues. The CDR3 spells CASSDGTSGYNEQFF. CDR3 DNA sequence: TGCGCCAGCAGCGATGGGACTAGCGGCTACAATGAGCAGTTCTTC.